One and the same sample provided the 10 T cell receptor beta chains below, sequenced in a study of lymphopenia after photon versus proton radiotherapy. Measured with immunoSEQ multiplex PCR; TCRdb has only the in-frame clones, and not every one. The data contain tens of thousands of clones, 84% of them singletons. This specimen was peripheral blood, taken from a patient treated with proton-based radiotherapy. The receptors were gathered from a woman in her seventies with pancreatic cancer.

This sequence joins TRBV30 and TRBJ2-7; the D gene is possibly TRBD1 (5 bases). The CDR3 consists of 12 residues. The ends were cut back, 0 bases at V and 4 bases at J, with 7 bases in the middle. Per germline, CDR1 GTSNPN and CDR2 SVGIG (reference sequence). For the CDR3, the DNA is TGTGCCTGGAGTGTAAGACAGTACGAGCAGTACTTC. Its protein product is CAWSVRQYEQYF.

DNA for the CDR3: TGCGCCAGCAGTGCCCCATTAGCGGGGTCGGTCAATGAGCAGTTCTTC. This gives the protein CASSAPLAGSVNEQFF. The V call is TRBV10-1, the J call TRBJ2-1, with 8 bases that match TRBD2. The V gene end was trimmed by 4 bases and the J gene end by 6 bases; junction bases not matched to a gene: 11. The CDR3 contains 16 residues. The germline V gene has CDR1 WNHNN and CDR2 SYGVQD (reference sequence).

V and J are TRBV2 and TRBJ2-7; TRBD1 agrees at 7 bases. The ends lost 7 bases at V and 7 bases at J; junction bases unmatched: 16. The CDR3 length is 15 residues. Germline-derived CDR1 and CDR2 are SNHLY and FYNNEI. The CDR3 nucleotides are TGTGCCAGCAAACTAGGGGGCGCGAATTCGGGGGAGCAGTACTTC. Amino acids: CASKLGGANSGEQYF.

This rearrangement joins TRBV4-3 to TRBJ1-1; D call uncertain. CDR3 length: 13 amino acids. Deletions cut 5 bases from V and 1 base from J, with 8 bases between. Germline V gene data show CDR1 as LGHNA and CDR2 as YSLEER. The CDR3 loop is CASSSNTNTEAFF. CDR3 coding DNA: TGCGCCAGCAGCTCAAACACGAACACTGAAGCTTTCTTT.

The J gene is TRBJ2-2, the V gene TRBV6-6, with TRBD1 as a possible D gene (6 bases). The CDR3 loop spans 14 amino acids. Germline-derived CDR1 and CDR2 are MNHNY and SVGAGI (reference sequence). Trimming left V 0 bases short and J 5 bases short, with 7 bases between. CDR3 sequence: CASSYSGATGELFF. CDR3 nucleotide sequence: TGTGCCAGCAGTTACTCGGGGGCAACCGGGGAGCTGTTTTTT.

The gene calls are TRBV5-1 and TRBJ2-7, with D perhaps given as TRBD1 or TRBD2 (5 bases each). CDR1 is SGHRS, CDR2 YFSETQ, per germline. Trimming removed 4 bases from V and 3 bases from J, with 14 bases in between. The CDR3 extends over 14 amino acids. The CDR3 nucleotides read TGCGCCAGCAGCGGGGGAGAGGCCTACTACGAGCAGTACTTC. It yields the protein CASSGGEAYYEQYF.

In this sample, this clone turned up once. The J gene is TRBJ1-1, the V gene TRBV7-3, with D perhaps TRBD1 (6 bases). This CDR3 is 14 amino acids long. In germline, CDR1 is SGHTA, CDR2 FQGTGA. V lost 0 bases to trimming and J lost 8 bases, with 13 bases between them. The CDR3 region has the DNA TGTGCCAGCAGCTTAACAACCGGGGGCCCCGAAGCTTTCTTT. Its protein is CASSLTTGGPEAFF.

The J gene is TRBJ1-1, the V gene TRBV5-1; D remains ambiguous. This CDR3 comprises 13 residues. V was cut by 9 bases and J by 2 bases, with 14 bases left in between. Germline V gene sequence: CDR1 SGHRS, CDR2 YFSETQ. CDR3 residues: CATGPGRNTEAFF. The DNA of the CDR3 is TGCGCCACCGGTCCGGGGAGAAACACTGAAGCTTTCTTT.

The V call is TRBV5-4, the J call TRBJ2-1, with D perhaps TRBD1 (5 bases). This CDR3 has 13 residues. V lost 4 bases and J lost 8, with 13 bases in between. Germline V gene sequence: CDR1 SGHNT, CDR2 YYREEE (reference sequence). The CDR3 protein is CASSTPTGYEQFF. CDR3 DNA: TGTGCCAGCAGCACCCCCACAGGCTATGAGCAGTTCTTC.

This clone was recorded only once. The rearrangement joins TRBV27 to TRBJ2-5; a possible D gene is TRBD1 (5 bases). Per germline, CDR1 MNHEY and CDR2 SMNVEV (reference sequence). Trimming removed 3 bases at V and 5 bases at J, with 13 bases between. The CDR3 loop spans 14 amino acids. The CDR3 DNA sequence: TGTGCCAGCAGTTTGGACACCTTCCAGGAGACCCAGTACTTC. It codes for CASSLDTFQETQYF.